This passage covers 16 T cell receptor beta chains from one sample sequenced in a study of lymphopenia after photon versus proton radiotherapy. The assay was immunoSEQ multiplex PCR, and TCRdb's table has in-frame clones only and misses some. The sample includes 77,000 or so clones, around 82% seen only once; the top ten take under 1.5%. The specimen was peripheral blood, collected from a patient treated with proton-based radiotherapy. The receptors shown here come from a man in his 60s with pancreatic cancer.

CDR3 sequence reads: CASSYRLAHTGELFF. The DNA for the CDR3 is TGTGCCAGCAGTTACCGACTAGCCCACACCGGGGAGCTGTTTTTT. This chain joins TRBV6-6 and TRBJ2-2, with 7 positions matching TRBD2. This CDR3 has 15 residues. Germline loops: CDR1 MNHNY, CDR2 SVGAGI (reference sequence). V shed 2 bases and J 3 bases; nucleotides not matched to a gene: 3.

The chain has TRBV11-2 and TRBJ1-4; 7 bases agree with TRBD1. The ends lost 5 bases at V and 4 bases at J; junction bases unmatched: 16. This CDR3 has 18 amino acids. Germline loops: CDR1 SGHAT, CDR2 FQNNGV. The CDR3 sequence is CASSPDRVRSQGNEKLFF. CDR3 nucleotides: TGTGCCAGCAGCCCCGACAGGGTTAGGAGTCAGGGTAATGAAAAACTGTTTTTT. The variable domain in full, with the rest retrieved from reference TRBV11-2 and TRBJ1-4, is EAGVAQSPRYKIIEKRQSVAFWCNPISGHATLYWYQQILGQGPKLLIQFQNNGVVDDSQLPKDRFSAERLKGVDSTLKIQPAKLEDSAVYLCASSPDRVRSQGNEKLFFGSGTQLSVL.

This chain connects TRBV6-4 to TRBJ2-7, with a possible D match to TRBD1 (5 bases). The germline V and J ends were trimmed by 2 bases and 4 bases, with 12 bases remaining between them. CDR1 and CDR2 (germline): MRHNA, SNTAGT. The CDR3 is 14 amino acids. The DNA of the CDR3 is TGTGCCAGCAGTGACCAGACCAGGGCGTACGAGCAGTACTTC. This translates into CASSDQTRAYEQYF.

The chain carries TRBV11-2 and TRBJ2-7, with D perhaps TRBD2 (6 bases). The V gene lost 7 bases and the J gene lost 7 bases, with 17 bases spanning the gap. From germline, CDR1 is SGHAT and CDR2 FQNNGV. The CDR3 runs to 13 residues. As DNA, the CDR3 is TGTGCCAGCAACAACGTCGTGGGGGGAGAGCAGTACTTC. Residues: CASNNVVGGEQYF. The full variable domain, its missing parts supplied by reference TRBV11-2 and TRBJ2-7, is EAGVAQSPRYKIIEKRQSVAFWCNPISGHATLYWYQQILGQGPKLLIQFQNNGVVDDSQLPKDRFSAERLKGVDSTLKIQPAKLEDSAVYLCASNNVVGGEQYFGPGTRLTVT.

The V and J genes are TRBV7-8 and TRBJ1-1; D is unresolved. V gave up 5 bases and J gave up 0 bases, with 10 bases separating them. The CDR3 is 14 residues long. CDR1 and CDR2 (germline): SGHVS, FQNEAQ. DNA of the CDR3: TGTGCCAGCAGCAACCGGGTTATGAACACTGAAGCTTTCTTT. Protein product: CASSNRVMNTEAFF.

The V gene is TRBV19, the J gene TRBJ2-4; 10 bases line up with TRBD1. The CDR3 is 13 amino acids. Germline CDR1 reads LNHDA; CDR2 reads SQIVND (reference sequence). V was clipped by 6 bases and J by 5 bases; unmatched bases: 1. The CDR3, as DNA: TGTGCCAGTAGGGGGACAGGGGAAAACATTCAGTACTTC. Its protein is CASRGTGENIQYF.

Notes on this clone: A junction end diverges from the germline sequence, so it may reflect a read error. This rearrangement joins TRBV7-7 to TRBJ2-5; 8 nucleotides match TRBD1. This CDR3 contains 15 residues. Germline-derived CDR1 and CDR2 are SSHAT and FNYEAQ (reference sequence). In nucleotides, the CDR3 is TGTGCTAGCAGCCCCTTCACAGGGGGAGTCGGGACCCAGTACTTC. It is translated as CASSPFTGGVGTQYF.

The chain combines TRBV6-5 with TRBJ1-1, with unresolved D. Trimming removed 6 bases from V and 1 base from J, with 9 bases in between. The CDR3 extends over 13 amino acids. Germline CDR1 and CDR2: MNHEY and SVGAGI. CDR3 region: CASSVKRNTEAFF. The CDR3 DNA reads TGTGCCAGCAGCGTAAAACGGAACACTGAAGCTTTCTTT.

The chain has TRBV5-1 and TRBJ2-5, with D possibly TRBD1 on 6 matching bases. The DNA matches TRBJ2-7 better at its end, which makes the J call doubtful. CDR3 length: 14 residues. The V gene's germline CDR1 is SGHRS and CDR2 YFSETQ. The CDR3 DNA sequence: TGCGCCAGCAGCGCCACACAGGGCTTCTACGAGCAGTACTTC. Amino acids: CASSATQGFYEQYF.

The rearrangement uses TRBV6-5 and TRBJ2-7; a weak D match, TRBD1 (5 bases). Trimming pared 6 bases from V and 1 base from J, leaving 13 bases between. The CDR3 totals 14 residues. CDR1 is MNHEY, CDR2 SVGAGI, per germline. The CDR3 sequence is CASSQGPKSYEQYF. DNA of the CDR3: TGTGCCAGCAGCCAGGGCCCTAAATCCTACGAGCAGTACTTC.

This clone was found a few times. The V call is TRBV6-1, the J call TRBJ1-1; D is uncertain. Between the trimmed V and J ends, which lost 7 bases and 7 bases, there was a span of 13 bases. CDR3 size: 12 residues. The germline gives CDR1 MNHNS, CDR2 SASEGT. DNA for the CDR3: TGTGCCAGCACCCAGAGGCGGGTTGAAGCTTTCTTT. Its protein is CASTQRRVEAFF.

The CDR3 sequence: CASSEARPGSYYNEQFF. The CDR3 DNA reads TGTGCCAGCAGTGAAGCGCGGCCAGGCTCCTACTACAATGAGCAGTTCTTC. This chain links TRBV6-1 with TRBJ2-1; D is unclear. Between the trimmed V and J ends, which lost 0 bases and 3 bases, there was a span of 15 bases. The CDR3 runs to 17 residues. The germline gives CDR1 MNHNS, CDR2 SASEGT.

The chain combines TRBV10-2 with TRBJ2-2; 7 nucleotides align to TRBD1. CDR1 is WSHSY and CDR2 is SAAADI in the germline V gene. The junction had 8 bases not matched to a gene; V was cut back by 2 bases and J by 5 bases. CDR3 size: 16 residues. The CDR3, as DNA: TGCGCCAGCAGTGAGATAGGGGGCTTAAAGACCGGGGAGCTGTTTTTT. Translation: CASSEIGGLKTGELFF.

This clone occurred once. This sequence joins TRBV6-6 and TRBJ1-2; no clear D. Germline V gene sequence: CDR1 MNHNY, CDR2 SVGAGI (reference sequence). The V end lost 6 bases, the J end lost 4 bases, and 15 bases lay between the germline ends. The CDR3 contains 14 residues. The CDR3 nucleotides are TGTGCCAGCAGCCGAAATCAGGCATCCTATGGCTACACCTTC. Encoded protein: CASSRNQASYGYTF.

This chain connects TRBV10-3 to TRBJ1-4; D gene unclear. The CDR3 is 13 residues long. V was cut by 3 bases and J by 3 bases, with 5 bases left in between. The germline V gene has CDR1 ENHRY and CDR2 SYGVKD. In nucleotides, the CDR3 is TGTGCCATCAGTGAAAGGGCTAATGAAAAACTGTTTTTT. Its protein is CAISERANEKLFF.

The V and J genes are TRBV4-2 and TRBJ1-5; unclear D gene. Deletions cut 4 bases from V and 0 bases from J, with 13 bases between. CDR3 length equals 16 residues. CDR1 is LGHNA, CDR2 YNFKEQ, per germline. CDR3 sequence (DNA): TGTGCCAGCAGCCCCGGAACAGTAAATAGCAATCAGCCCCAGCATTTT. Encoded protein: CASSPGTVNSNQPQHF.